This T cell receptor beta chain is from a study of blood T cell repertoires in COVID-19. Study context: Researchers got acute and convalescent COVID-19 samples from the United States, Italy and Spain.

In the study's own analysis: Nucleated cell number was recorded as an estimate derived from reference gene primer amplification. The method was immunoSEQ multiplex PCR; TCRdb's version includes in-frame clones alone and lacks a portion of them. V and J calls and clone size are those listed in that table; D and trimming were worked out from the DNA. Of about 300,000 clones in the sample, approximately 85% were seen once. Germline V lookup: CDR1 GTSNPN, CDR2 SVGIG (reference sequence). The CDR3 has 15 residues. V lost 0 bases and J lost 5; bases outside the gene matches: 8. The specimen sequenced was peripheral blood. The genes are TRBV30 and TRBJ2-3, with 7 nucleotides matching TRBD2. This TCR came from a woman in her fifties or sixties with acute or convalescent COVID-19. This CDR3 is CAWSVQRLAGDTQYF. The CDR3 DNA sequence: TGTGCCTGGAGTGTACAGAGATTAGCGGGAGATACGCAGTATTTT.